This T cell receptor beta chain was retrieved from a study of cytomegalovirus exposure and HLA in healthy donors. General study findings and limits: Later examination showed HLA-associated TCR beta chains had greater clonal expansion than equally common others. Reported performance of the classifier showed diagnosis of cytomegalovirus status with high specificity and sensitivity. In a later analysis, 15,000 to 20,000 TCR beta sequences were associated with HLA alleles at 0.05 false discovery rate.

With respect to this clone: The antigen is undetermined.

While unrecorded immune exposures were likely, the donors were nominally healthy when sampled. The PCR used 60 Vbeta and 13 Jbeta primers. Profiling relied on immunoSEQ multiplex PCR, and the TCRdb table lists in-frame clones only, not all of them. The table lists fewer than 120,000 clones, less than 85% of them singletons. The receptor was isolated from a man aged 25-45 years in good health and CMV-seropositive. The specimen sequenced was PBMCs.

The CDR3 DNA is TGTGCCAGCAGTTACCCCATCGACAGGATCCCTTGGGGGTTTGGCTACACCTTC. Its translation: CASSYPIDRIPWGFGYTF. This chain uses TRBV6-8 with TRBJ1-2, with D maybe TRBD1 (6 bases). V shed 2 bases and J shed 7 bases, with 26 bases lying between them. CDR1 and CDR2 (germline): MNHGY, SAAAGT. The CDR3 spans 18 residues.